The subject of this entry is one TCR beta chain. The data are from a study of OX40 agonist ivuxolimab in advanced cancers. Study information: Ivuxolimab is an agonistic anti-OX40 (CD134) antibody, and patients were treated with it.

Trimming shortened V by 3 bases and J by 1 base, and 7 bases separated the two germline ends. Germline values: CDR1 KGHSH, CDR2 LQKENI. This CDR3 has 14 residues. The table came from immunoSEQ multiplex PCR; TCRdb's copy has only in-frame clones and leaves some out. The sample records approximately 86,000 clones, roughly 86% being singletons. Autoimmune disease history or systemic immunosuppression barred patients. The investigators sampled blood at baseline, at cycle 4 day 1, and at cycle 7 day 1. The chain employs TRBV18 and TRBJ1-5; D is undetermined. The clonotype comes from an adult with an advanced solid tumor such as melanoma, head and neck, liver or kidney cancer. Sequenced here: CD4+ or CD8+ T cells sorted from blood, sampled in a trial of the OX40 agonist ivuxolimab. CDR3 residues: CASSPDLSNQPQHF. The CDR3 coding sequence is TGTGCCAGCTCACCCGACTTGAGCAATCAGCCCCAGCATTTT.